This TCR beta chain was sequenced during a study of cytomegalovirus exposure and HLA in healthy donors. Overall study results and limits: Later on, an analysis tied over 15,000 TCR beta sequences to HLA alleles at 0.05 false discovery rate. Later analysis suggested links between common viral pathogens and several top significant clusters. TCR association rates varied by HLA locus in a later analysis, with DRB1 highest and HLA-C lowest.

PCR used 60 Vbeta primers and 13 Jbeta primers. The table came from immunoSEQ multiplex PCR; TCRdb's copy has only in-frame clones and leaves some out. This listing includes around 140,000 clones. For this clone: Its specificity is unknown.

This CDR3 spans 15 amino acids. Trimming stripped 8 bases from V and 1 base from J, with 21 bases between. In germline, CDR1 is GTSNPN, CDR2 SVGIG (reference sequence). This chain joins TRBV30 and TRBJ2-7, with D possibly matching TRBD1 (7 bases). The source of this sequence is a woman between 50 and 59 years old in good health and CMV-seronegative. Material: PBMCs. CDR3 region: CATPRRQGGSYEQYF. The CDR3, as DNA: TGTGCCACCCCTAGACGGCAGGGGGGATCCTACGAGCAGTACTTC.